These T cell receptor beta chains were read from a single sample in a study of blood T cell repertoires in COVID-19. Clones were sequenced by immunoSEQ multiplex PCR, and TCRdb holds only the in-frame ones, with some missing. This table holds about 250,000 clones, about 80% found once. Source material: peripheral blood. The receptor source for this set is a man older than 75 with acute or convalescent COVID-19. Each CDR3 is given with its conserved first and last residue. The D gene is left open where the match is weak. Size is stated for part of the rows, as once, few or many counts, or as a class when the clone is expanded.

j_gene,d_gene,len,v_gene,abundance,CDR3aa,CDR3nt
TRBJ1-6,.,13,TRBV3-1/TRBV3-2,once,CASSPGFPQTAHF,TGTGCCAGCAGCCCAGGGTTTCCACAGACGGCTCACTTT
TRBJ2-7,TRBD1,15,TRBV12-5,.,CASGWGQGRSYEQYF,TGTGCTAGTGGTTGGGGACAGGGTAGGAGCTACGAGCAGTACTTC
TRBJ2-6,TRBD1,16,TRBV2,.,CASSETGPSGANVLTF,TGTGCCAGCAGTGAGACAGGGCCCTCTGGGGCCAACGTCCTGACTTTC
TRBJ1-5,.,15,TRBV6-5,few,CASRGGIESNQPQHF,TGTGCCAGCAGAGGGGGAATAGAGAGCAATCAGCCCCAGCATTTT
TRBJ1-1,.,13,TRBV3-1/TRBV3-2,.,CASSGDMNTEAFF,TGTGCCAGCAGCGGGGACATGAACACTGAAGCTTTCTTT
TRBJ2-3,.,19,TRBV4-2,.,CASSQPTGTPEPSTDTQYF,TGTGCCAGCAGCCAACCCACCGGGACACCGGAACCGAGCACAGATACGCAGTATTTT
TRBJ2-1,TRBD1,13,TRBV3-1/TRBV3-2,few,CASRAGGASLQFF,TGTGCCAGCAGGGCAGGGGGCGCTTCTTTGCAGTTCTTC
TRBJ1-1,.,15,TRBV28,.,CASSQTWGRNTEAFF,TGTGCCAGCAGTCAAACTTGGGGCAGGAACACTGAAGCTTTCTTT
TRBJ1-1,TRBD1,13,TRBV18,.,CASSPGQGTEAFF,TGTGCCAGCTCACCAGGACAGGGCACTGAAGCTTTCTTT
TRBJ1-4,TRBD1,15,TRBV5-1,.,CASSPRQGTGEKLFF,TGCGCCAGCAGCCCCCGACAGGGTACAGGTGAAAAACTGTTTTTT
TRBJ2-3,TRBD2,11,TRBV4-1,.,CASSRGGAVYF,TGCGCCAGCAGCCGCGGGGGGGCAGTGTATTTT
TRBJ2-5,TRBD2,16,TRBV6-2/TRBV6-3,few,CASSYLPSGIQETQYF,TGTGCCAGCAGTTACTTACCTAGCGGGATACAAGAGACCCAGTACTTC
TRBJ2-3,.,14,TRBV18,.,CASSPKQGPDTQYF,TGTGCCAGCTCTCCTAAGCAGGGTCCAGATACGCAGTATTTT
TRBJ2-1,TRBD2,18,TRBV11-2,.,CASSSIAGSSGSYNEQFF,TGTGCCAGCAGCTCTATCGCCGGTTCTAGCGGGAGCTACAATGAGCAGTTCTTC
TRBJ2-1,TRBD1,15,TRBV28,.,CASSFRDRGFNEQFF,TGTGCCAGCAGTTTCCGGGACAGGGGATTCAATGAGCAGTTCTTC